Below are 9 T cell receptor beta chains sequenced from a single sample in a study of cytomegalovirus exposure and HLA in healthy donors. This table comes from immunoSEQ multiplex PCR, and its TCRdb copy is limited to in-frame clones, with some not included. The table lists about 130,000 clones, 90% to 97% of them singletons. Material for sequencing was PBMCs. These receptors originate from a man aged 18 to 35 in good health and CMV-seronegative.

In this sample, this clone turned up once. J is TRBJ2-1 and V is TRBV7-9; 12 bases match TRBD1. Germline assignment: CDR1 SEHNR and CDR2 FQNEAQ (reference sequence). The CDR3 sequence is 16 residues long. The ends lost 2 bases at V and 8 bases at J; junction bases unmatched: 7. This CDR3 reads CASSLPPGQGADEQFF. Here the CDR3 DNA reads TGTGCCAGCAGCTTACCTCCGGGACAGGGGGCCGATGAGCAGTTCTTC.

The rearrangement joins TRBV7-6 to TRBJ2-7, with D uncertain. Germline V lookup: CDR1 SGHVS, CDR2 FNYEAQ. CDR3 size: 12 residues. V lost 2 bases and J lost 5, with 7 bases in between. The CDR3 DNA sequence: TGTGCCAGCAGCTTACTCGGTGACGAGCAGTACTTC. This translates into CASSLLGDEQYF.

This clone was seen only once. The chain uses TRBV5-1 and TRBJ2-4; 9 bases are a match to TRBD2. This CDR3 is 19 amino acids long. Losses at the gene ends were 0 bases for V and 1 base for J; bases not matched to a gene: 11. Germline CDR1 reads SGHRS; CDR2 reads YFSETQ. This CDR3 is CASSLVAGGPRVAKNIQYF. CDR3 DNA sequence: TGCGCCAGCAGCTTGGTGGCGGGAGGGCCCCGTGTGGCCAAAAACATTCAGTACTTC.

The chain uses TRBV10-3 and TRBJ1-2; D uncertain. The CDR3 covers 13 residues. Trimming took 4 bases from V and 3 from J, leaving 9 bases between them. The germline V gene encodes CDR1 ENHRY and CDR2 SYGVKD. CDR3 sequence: CAISAGQDYGYTF. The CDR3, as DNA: TGTGCCATCAGTGCTGGGCAGGACTATGGCTACACCTTC.

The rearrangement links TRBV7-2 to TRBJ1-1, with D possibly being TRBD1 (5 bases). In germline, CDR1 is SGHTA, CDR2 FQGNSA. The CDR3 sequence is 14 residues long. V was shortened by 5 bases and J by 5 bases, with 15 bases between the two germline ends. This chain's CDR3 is CASSVGPGGTEAFF. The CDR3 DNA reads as TGTGCCAGCAGCGTTGGGCCCGGGGGTACTGAAGCTTTCTTT.

CDR3 DNA: TGTGCCAGCAGCTTACCGGGAGGCGCAGTAGATACGCAGTATTTT. Its protein product is CASSLPGGAVDTQYF. The chain combines TRBV7-9 with TRBJ2-3; TRBD2 aligns across 7 bases. The CDR3 has 15 amino acids. Germline V lookup: CDR1 SEHNR, CDR2 FQNEAQ (reference sequence). J was trimmed by 5 bases and V by 2 bases; bases with no gene match: 7.

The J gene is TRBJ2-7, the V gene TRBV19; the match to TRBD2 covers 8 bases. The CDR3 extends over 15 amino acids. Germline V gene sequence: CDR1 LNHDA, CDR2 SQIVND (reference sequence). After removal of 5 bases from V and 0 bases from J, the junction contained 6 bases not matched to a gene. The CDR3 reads CASSPTSASSYEQYF. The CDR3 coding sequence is TGTGCCAGTAGTCCGACTAGCGCGAGCTCCTACGAGCAGTACTTC.

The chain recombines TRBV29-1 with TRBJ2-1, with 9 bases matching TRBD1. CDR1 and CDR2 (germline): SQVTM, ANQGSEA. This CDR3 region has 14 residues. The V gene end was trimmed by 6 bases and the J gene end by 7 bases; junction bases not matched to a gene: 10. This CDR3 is CSVETGGAGNEQFF. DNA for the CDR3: TGCAGCGTGGAAACAGGGGGCGCGGGTAATGAGCAGTTCTTC.

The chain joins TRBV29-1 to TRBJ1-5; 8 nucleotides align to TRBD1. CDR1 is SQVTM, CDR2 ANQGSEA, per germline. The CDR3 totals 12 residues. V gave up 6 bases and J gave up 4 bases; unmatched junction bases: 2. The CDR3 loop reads CSVGQGNQPQHF. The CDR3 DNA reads TGCAGCGTAGGACAGGGAAATCAGCCCCAGCATTTT.